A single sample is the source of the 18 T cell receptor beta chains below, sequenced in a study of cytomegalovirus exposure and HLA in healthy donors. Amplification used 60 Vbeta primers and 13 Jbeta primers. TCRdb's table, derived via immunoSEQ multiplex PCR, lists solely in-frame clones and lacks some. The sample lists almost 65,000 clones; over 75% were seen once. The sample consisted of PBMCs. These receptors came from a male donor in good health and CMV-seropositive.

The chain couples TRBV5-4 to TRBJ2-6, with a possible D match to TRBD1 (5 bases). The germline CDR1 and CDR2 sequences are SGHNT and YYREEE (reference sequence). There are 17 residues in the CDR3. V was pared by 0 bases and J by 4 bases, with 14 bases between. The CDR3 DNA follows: TGTGCCAGCAGCTTGGTGGGGCTAGGGGCAGGGGCCAACGTCCTGACTTTC. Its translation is CASSLVGLGAGANVLTF.

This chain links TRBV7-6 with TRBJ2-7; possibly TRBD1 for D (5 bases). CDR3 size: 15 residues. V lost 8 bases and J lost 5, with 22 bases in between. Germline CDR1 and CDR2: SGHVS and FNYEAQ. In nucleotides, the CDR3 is TGTGCCAGCCCCGCCCCTGGTCAGGGCGATGACGAGCAGTACTTC. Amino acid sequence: CASPAPGQGDDEQYF.

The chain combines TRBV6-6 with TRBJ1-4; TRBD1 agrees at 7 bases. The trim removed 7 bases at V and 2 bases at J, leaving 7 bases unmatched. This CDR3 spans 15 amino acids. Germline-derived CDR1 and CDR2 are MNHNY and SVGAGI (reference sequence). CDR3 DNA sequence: TGTGCCAGCAACCCTCGACAGGGCACTAATGAAAAACTGTTTTTT. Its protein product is CASNPRQGTNEKLFF.

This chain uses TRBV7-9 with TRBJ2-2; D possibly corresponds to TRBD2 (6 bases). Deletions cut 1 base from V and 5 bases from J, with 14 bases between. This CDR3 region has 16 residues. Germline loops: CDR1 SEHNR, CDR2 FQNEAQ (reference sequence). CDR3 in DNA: TGTGCCAGCAGCTTAGATTTTACCGGGGGAACCGGGGAGCTGTTTTTT. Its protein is CASSLDFTGGTGELFF. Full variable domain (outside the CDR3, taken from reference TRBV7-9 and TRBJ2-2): DTGVSQNPRHKITKRGQNVTFRCDPISEHNRLYWYRQTLGQGPEFLTYFQNEAQLEKSRLLSDRFSAERPKGSFSTLEIQRTEQGDSAMYLCASSLDFTGGTGELFFGEGSRLTVL.

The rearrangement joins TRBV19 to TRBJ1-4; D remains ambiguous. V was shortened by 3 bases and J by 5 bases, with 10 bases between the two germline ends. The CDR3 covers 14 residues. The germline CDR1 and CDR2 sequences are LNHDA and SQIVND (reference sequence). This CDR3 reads CASSMMSGNEKLFF. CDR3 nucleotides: TGTGCCAGTAGTATGATGTCGGGGAATGAAAAACTGTTTTTT.

Here the CDR3 reads CSVGGGRGSGNTIYF. DNA for the CDR3: TGCAGCGTTGGCGGGGGTAGGGGGTCTGGAAACACCATATATTTT. The V gene is TRBV29-1, the J gene TRBJ1-3; tentative D call: TRBD1 (6 bases). V was trimmed by 4 bases and J by 1 base, leaving 14 bases between them. The CDR3 is 15 amino acids. Germline values: CDR1 SQVTM, CDR2 ANQGSEA.

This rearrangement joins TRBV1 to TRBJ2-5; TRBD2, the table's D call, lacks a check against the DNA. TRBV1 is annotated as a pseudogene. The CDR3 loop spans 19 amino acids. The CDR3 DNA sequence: TGCACCAGCAGCCACAAAGGCCCATCTTCTAGCGGGGGGACAGAGACCCAGTACTTC. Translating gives CTSSHKGPSSSGGTETQYF.

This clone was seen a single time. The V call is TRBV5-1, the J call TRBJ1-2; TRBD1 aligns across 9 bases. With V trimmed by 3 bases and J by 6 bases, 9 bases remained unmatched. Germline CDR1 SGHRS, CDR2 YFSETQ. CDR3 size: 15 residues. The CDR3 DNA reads TGCGCCAGCAGCTGGGGGACAGGGTCGGGAGATGGCTACACCTTC. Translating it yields CASSWGTGSGDGYTF.

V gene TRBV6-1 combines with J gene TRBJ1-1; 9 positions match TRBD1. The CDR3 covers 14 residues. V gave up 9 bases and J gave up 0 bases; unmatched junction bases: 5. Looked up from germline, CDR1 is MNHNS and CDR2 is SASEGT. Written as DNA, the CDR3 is TGTGCCAGTACATGGGACAGGGTGAACACTGAAGCTTTCTTT. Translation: CASTWDRVNTEAFF.

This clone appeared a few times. The CDR3 bases are TGTGCCAGCAGCCCCAGTAACCCTGGAAACACCATATATTTT. Its translation is CASSPSNPGNTIYF. V usage is TRBV4-2 and J usage is TRBJ1-3, with unresolved D. V was cut by 4 bases and J by 2 bases, with 9 bases left in between. This CDR3 has 14 amino acids. Germline V gives CDR1 LGHNA, CDR2 YNFKEQ.

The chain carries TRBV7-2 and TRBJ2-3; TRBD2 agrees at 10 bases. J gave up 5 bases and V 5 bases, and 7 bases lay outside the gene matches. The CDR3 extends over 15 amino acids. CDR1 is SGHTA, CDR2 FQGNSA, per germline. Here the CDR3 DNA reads TGTGCCAGCAGCCTCAGCGGGGGGGCAATAGATACGCAGTATTTT. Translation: CASSLSGGAIDTQYF.

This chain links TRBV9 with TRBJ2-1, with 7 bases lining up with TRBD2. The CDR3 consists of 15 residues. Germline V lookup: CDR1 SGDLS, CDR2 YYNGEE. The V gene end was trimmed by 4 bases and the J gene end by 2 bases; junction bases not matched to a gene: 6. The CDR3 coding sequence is TGTGCCAGCAGCCCAAGCGGGGCGCCCTACAATGAGCAGTTCTTC. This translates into CASSPSGAPYNEQFF.

CDR3 protein: CASISSRGAVYNEQFF. Here the CDR3 DNA reads TGTGCCAGCATATCTTCACGGGGGGCGGTCTACAATGAGCAGTTCTTC. This sequence joins TRBV7-9 and TRBJ2-1; D might be TRBD2 (7 bases). Germline V gene lookup returns CDR1 SEHNR and CDR2 FQNEAQ (reference sequence). Trimming cost V 7 bases and J 3 bases, with 19 bases left between them. The CDR3 runs to 16 residues.

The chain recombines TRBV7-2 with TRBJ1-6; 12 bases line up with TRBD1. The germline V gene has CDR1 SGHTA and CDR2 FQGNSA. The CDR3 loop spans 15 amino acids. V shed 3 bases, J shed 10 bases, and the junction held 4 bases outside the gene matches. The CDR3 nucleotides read TGTGCCAGCAGCTTGGGACAGGGGGCAGGGTCACCCCTCCACTTT. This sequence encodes CASSLGQGAGSPLHF.

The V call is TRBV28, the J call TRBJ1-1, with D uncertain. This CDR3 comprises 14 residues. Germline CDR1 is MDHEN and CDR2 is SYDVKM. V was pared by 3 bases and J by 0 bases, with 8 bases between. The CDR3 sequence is CASSFSGMNTEAFF. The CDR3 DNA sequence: TGTGCCAGCAGTTTTTCGGGGATGAACACTGAAGCTTTCTTT.

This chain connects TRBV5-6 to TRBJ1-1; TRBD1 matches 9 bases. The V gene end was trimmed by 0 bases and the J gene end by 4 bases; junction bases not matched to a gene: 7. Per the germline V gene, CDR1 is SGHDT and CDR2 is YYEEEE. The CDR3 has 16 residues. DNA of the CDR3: TGTGCCAGCAGCTTGGACGGGACAGGGTTAGTCACTGAAGCTTTCTTT. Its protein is CASSLDGTGLVTEAFF.

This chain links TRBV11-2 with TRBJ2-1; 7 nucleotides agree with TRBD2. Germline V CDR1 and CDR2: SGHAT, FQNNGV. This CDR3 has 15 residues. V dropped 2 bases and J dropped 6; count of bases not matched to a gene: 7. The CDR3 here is CASSLFGGTLNEQFF. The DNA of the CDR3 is TGTGCCAGCAGCTTATTCGGGGGGACTCTCAATGAGCAGTTCTTC. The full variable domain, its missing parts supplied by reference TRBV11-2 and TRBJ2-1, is EAGVAQSPRYKIIEKRQSVAFWCNPISGHATLYWYQQILGQGPKLLIQFQNNGVVDDSQLPKDRFSAERLKGVDSTLKIQPAKLEDSAVYLCASSLFGGTLNEQFFGPGTRLTVL.

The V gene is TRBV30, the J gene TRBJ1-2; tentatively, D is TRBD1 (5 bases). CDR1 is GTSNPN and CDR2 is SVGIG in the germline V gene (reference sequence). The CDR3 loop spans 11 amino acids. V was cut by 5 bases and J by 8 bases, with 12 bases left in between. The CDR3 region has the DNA TGTGCCTGGTTTGGACATTGCGGCTACACCTTC. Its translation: CAWFGHCGYTF.